The present T cell receptor beta chain was sequenced within a study of PD-1 blockade in classical Hodgkin lymphoma. Germline values: CDR1 SEHNR, CDR2 FQNEAQ (reference sequence). The CDR3 has 18 residues. The V gene end was trimmed by 6 bases and the J gene end by 5 bases; junction bases not matched to a gene: 17. Brentuximab vedotin exposure varied, and every patient relapsed after autologous stem cell transplantation. Each best response was a complete response, a partial response or progressive disease. Points from the study as a whole: Diminished baseline TCR diversity has been reported in newly diagnosed patients relative to healthy donors. Undefined causes, possibly disease activity or prior therapy, underlie the repertoire differences.

The assay was immunoSEQ multiplex PCR, and TCRdb's table has in-frame clones only and misses some. The sample records some 23,000 clones, 60% to 85% being singletons. Notes on this clone: Its target is not known.

The sequence was collected from a human donor with classical Hodgkin lymphoma. This chain joins TRBV7-9 and TRBJ2-2; 8 bases align to TRBD1. The sample in question was peripheral blood mononuclear cells (PBMCs), obtained before the second cycle of nivolumab. CDR3 nucleotide sequence: TGTGCCAGCAGTCGGACCGGGACAGGTGTTTTCGGGACCGGGGAGCTGTTTTTT. It translates to CASSRTGTGVFGTGELFF.